This entry describes one T cell receptor (beta chain). For sorted subsets, approximately 0.2 ug DNA per replicate equaled about 30,000 T cell genomes. TCRdb keeps only in-frame clones here, not all; method: immunoSEQ multiplex PCR. This sample yields 2 million to 2.5 million clones, of which under 97% are seen a single time; around 0.13% belongs to the top ten. These data come from a study of shared clonotypes between healthy human individuals. In the study overall: The people who gave samples were a couple of women and three men aged 18 to 49.

The donors, healthy adults who were HIV-negative, had experienced no recent acute infections or vaccinations. In germline, CDR1 is MNHEY, CDR2 SMNVEV (reference sequence). The CDR3 covers 16 residues. V gave up 0 bases and J gave up 8 bases; unmatched junction bases: 7. Material for sequencing was naive CD4+ T cells sorted from blood. The subset was: CD45RA+ positively selected. The receptor was derived from a young man in good health. The chain links TRBV27 to TRBJ1-6, with 7 positions matching TRBD1. The CDR3 bases are TGTGCCAGCAGTTTATCGGGACAGCCTTTTCATTCACCCCTCCACTTT. It yields the protein CASSLSGQPFHSPLHF.